Shown below are 29 T cell receptor beta chains from a single sample sequenced in a study of T cell responses to AZD1222 COVID-19 vaccine. TCRdb keeps only in-frame clones here, not all; method: immunoSEQ multiplex PCR. The sample records some 150,000 clones, around nine tenths being singletons. The sequencing here drew on peripheral blood, taken on day 0 of AZD1222 vaccination. These receptors were taken from an adult in good health.

This chain uses TRBV7-2 with TRBJ2-7, with D perhaps TRBD1 or TRBD2 (5 bases each). Trimming shortened V by 1 base and J by 6 bases, and 16 bases separated the two germline ends. The V gene's germline CDR1 is SGHTA and CDR2 FQGNSA. There are 15 residues in the CDR3. CDR3 sequence: CASSLGVLTGPEQYV. CDR3 DNA: TGTGCCAGCAGCTTAGGGGTCCTCACGGGGCCCGAGCAGTACGTC.

The chain is built from TRBV7-3 and TRBJ2-6, with D unclear. CDR1 SGHTA and CDR2 FQGTGA come from the germline V gene. V was pared by 3 bases and J by 1 base, with 10 bases between. The CDR3 consists of 16 residues. The CDR3 nucleotides read TGTGCCAGCAGCTTGATCCCGACATCTGGGGCCAACGTCCTGACTTTC. It encodes CASSLIPTSGANVLTF.

This clone occurred once. The chain links TRBV9 to TRBJ2-5; TRBD2 aligns across 8 bases. This CDR3 has 14 amino acids. Trimming removed 4 bases from V and 2 bases from J; junction bases left unmatched: 4. Germline lookup yields CDR1 SGDLS and CDR2 YYNGEE. The CDR3 sequence is CASSPGGRQETQYF. CDR3 DNA: TGTGCCAGCAGCCCGGGGGGGCGGCAAGAGACCCAGTACTTC. The whole variable domain, remainder taken from reference TRBV9 and TRBJ2-5, is DSGVTQTPKHLITATGQRVTLRCSPRSGDLSVYWYQQSLDQGLQFLIQYYNGEERAKGNILERFSAQQFPDLHSELNLSSLELGDSALYFCASSPGGRQETQYFGPGTRLLVL.

This chain joins TRBV9 and TRBJ2-1; 13 nucleotides agree with TRBD2. The junction had 1 base not matched to a gene; V was cut back by 3 bases and J by 4 bases. Germline CDR1 SGDLS, CDR2 YYNGEE. The CDR3 spans 15 residues. This CDR3 is CASSELAGGYNEQFF. In nucleotides, the CDR3 is TGTGCCAGCAGCGAACTAGCGGGGGGGTACAATGAGCAGTTCTTC.

The chain recombines TRBV18 with TRBJ2-7; D is undetermined. The CDR3 spans 13 residues. Per germline, CDR1 KGHSH and CDR2 LQKENI. V was pared by 3 bases and J by 3 bases, with 9 bases between. The chain's CDR3 is CASSPTVHYEQYF. CDR3 coding DNA: TGTGCCAGCTCACCCACAGTTCACTACGAGCAGTACTTC.

The chain has TRBV5-4 and TRBJ2-3; 8 bases are shared with TRBD2. J was trimmed by 3 bases and V by 1 base; bases with no gene match: 10. The CDR3 has 17 residues. Germline V gene lookup returns CDR1 SGHNT and CDR2 YYREEE (reference sequence). The CDR3 bases are TGTGCCAGCAGCTTGCCCCCCTCGGGGGGGGCGACAGATACGCAGTATTTT. Translating it yields CASSLPPSGGATDTQYF.

V and J are TRBV30 and TRBJ2-1; TRBD2 agrees at 10 bases. CDR3 length equals 17 residues. The trim removed 0 bases at V and 10 bases at J, leaving 15 bases unmatched. Germline V gives CDR1 GTSNPN, CDR2 SVGIG (reference sequence). The CDR3 sequence: CAWSVRSAGGHYNEQFF. CDR3 DNA: TGTGCCTGGAGTGTACGGTCAGCGGGAGGGCACTATAACGAGCAGTTCTTC.

This sequence joins TRBV28 and TRBJ1-1; D possibly corresponds to TRBD1 (5 bases). The CDR3 consists of 15 residues. V lost 4 bases to trimming and J lost 0 bases, with 12 bases between them. Germline V gene sequence: CDR1 MDHEN, CDR2 SYDVKM. CDR3 in amino acids: CASSSLDSLNTEAFF. The CDR3 DNA reads as TGTGCCAGCAGTTCCCTCGACAGCCTGAACACTGAAGCTTTCTTT.

The chain links TRBV5-1 to TRBJ2-1; TRBD2 aligns across 10 bases. V shed 0 bases, J shed 3 bases, and the junction held 12 bases outside the gene matches. Germline assignment: CDR1 SGHRS and CDR2 YFSETQ. CDR3 size: 19 residues. DNA for the CDR3: TGCGCCAGCAGCTTGGCGGGACTAGCGTCGAGAAGGGGCTACAATGAGCAGTTCTTC. This encodes CASSLAGLASRRGYNEQFF.

The genes are TRBV19 and TRBJ2-1; unclear D gene. Germline CDR1 LNHDA, CDR2 SQIVND (reference sequence). Deletions cut 2 bases from V and 3 bases from J, with 2 bases between. The CDR3 sequence is 12 residues long. In DNA form, the CDR3 reads TGTGCCAGTAGTATAAACTACAATGAGCAGTTCTTC. Its translation is CASSINYNEQFF.

V gene TRBV29-1 combines with J gene TRBJ1-5; D call uncertain. V was trimmed by 5 bases and J by 0 bases, leaving 11 bases between them. Germline lookup yields CDR1 SQVTM and CDR2 ANQGSEA. The CDR3 length is 14 residues. The DNA of the CDR3 is TGCAGCGTTAGCACAGACTATAGCAATCAGCCCCAGCATTTT. It yields the protein CSVSTDYSNQPQHF. Based on the CDR3 plus reference TRBV29-1 and TRBJ1-5, the full variable domain is SAVISQKPSRDICQRGTSLTIQCQVDSQVTMMFWYRQQPGQSLTLIATANQGSEATYESGFVIDKFPISRPNLTFSTLTVSNMSPEDSSIYLCSVSTDYSNQPQHFGDGTRLSIL.

The chain recombines TRBV5-1 with TRBJ2-1; 9 positions match TRBD2. The ends lost 5 bases at V and 7 bases at J; junction bases unmatched: 7. This CDR3 contains 14 residues. Germline values: CDR1 SGHRS, CDR2 YFSETQ. CDR3: CASSGGGAGNEQFF. Written as DNA, the CDR3 is TGCGCCAGCAGTGGCGGGGGGGCCGGGAATGAGCAGTTCTTC.

The chain couples TRBV11-2 to TRBJ2-7; D is perhaps TRBD1 (6 bases). This CDR3 has 14 residues. Germline V gene lookup returns CDR1 SGHAT and CDR2 FQNNGV. V was clipped by 1 base and J by 4 bases, with 11 bases between them. The CDR3 DNA reads as TGTGCCAGCAGCTTAGGAACAGGGTGGTACGAGCAGTACTTC. It yields the protein CASSLGTGWYEQYF.

This clone appeared a few times. This chain links TRBV27 with TRBJ2-7, with TRBD2 matching over 10 bases. The CDR3 runs 14 residues. Germline trimming cut 2 bases from V and 2 bases from J; bases unmatched to any gene: 0. The germline gives CDR1 MNHEY, CDR2 SMNVEV (reference sequence). The CDR3 loop reads CASSLGTSAYEQYF. Here the CDR3 DNA reads TGTGCCAGCAGTTTAGGGACTAGCGCCTACGAGCAGTACTTC.

A single count supports this clone. V gene TRBV25-1 combines with J gene TRBJ1-6; D is perhaps TRBD1 (5 bases). Germline V gives CDR1 MGHDK, CDR2 SYGVNS. The CDR3 is 15 amino acids. The V end lost 5 bases, the J end lost 7 bases, and 15 bases lay between the germline ends. CDR3: CASSPGFLGNSPLHF. Here the CDR3 DNA reads TGTGCCAGCAGTCCAGGGTTCTTGGGGAATTCACCCCTCCACTTT.

The V gene is TRBV7-9, the J gene TRBJ2-1; 13 bases map to TRBD2. This CDR3 has 18 amino acids. Germline V gene lookup returns CDR1 SEHNR and CDR2 FQNEAQ (reference sequence). J gave up 2 bases and V 5 bases, and 9 bases lay outside the gene matches. The CDR3 region has the DNA TGTGCCAGCAGCCAACGACGGACTAGCGGGAGCACCTACAATGAGCAGTTCTTC. It yields the protein CASSQRRTSGSTYNEQFF.

The chain carries TRBV5-4 and TRBJ1-2, with D perhaps TRBD1 (6 bases). Germline V gene data show CDR1 as SGHNT and CDR2 as YYREEE (reference sequence). Between the trimmed V and J ends, which lost 5 bases and 4 bases, there was a span of 12 bases. CDR3 length equals 13 residues. CDR3 coding DNA: TGTGCCAGCAGGAGAGGACAGAGCTATGGCTACACCTTC. Translated: CASRRGQSYGYTF.

The J gene is TRBJ2-2, the V gene TRBV7-8; 7 nucleotides line up with TRBD2. The CDR3 length is 16 residues. Germline CDR1 SGHVS, CDR2 FQNEAQ. With 3 bases clipped from V and 0 bases from J, the junction kept 4 bases outside the gene matches. The CDR3 sequence is CASSFLAVPNTGELFF. CDR3 nucleotide sequence: TGTGCCAGCAGCTTCCTAGCGGTACCGAACACCGGGGAGCTGTTTTTT. The whole variable domain, remainder taken from reference TRBV7-8 and TRBJ2-2, is GAGVSQSPRYKVAKRGQDVALRCDPISGHVSLFWYQQALGQGPEFLTYFQNEAQLDKSGLPSDRFFAERPEGSVSTLKIQRTQQEDSAVYLCASSFLAVPNTGELFFGEGSRLTVL.

The rearrangement links TRBV7-3 to TRBJ1-1; a weak D match, TRBD1 (6 bases). Trimming pared 3 bases from V and 7 bases from J, leaving 12 bases between. The CDR3 sequence is 13 residues long. CDR1 and CDR2 from the germline V gene are SGHTA and FQGTGA. The CDR3 coding sequence is TGTGCCAGCAGCTTGGACAGTCGAAGTGAAGCTTTCTTT. It translates to CASSLDSRSEAFF.

The chain couples TRBV5-8 to TRBJ1-2; D gene unclear. The CDR3 consists of 11 residues. CDR1 and CDR2 from the germline V gene are SGHTS and YDEGEE. With 2 bases removed from V and 4 bases from J, the gap between germline ends came to 3 bases. The DNA for the CDR3 is TGTGCCAGCAGCTTCACCTATGGCTACACCTTC. Its translation: CASSFTYGYTF.

The chain links TRBV30 to TRBJ1-5, with 8 nucleotides matching TRBD1. V shed 6 bases and J 0 bases; nucleotides not matched to a gene: 16. The length of the CDR3 is 18 residues. Germline-derived CDR1 and CDR2 are GTSNPN and SVGIG (reference sequence). The CDR3 is CACLTRTGKLYSNQPQHF. The CDR3 DNA follows: TGTGCCTGCCTGACCCGGACAGGGAAACTTTATAGCAATCAGCCCCAGCATTTT. The whole variable domain, remainder taken from reference TRBV30 and TRBJ1-5, is SQTIHQWPATLVQPVGSPLSLECTVEGTSNPNLYWYRQAAGRGLQLLFYSVGIGQISSEVPQNLSASRPQDRQFILSSKKLLLSDSGFYLCACLTRTGKLYSNQPQHFGDGTRLSIL.

The chain employs TRBV10-3 and TRBJ2-2, with a tentative D call TRBD1 (6 bases). The V end lost 0 bases, the J end lost 7 bases, and 12 bases lay between the germline ends. Germline CDR1 and CDR2: ENHRY and SYGVKD. This CDR3 region has 15 residues. For the CDR3, the DNA is TGTGCCATCAGTGAGTCTACAGGGTACATCGGGGAGCTGTTTTTT. It translates to CAISESTGYIGELFF.

This clone was observed a handful of times. The chain recombines TRBV28 with TRBJ1-4; 7 positions match TRBD1. The trim removed 6 bases at V and 4 bases at J, leaving 5 bases unmatched. Germline V gene lookup returns CDR1 MDHEN and CDR2 SYDVKM. The CDR3 contains 14 residues. CDR3 protein: CASSPTGVNEKLFF. As DNA, the CDR3 is TGTGCCAGCAGCCCCACAGGGGTTAATGAAAAACTGTTTTTT.

J is TRBJ2-2 and V is TRBV12-3 or TRBV12-4; the D is unclear. This CDR3 is 13 amino acids long. The ends were cut back, 2 bases at V and 6 bases at J, with 7 bases in the middle. This CDR3 reads CASSLKLSGELFF. Here the CDR3 DNA reads TGTGCCAGCAGTTTAAAATTATCCGGGGAGCTGTTTTTT.

The gene calls are TRBV7-9 and TRBJ1-2; D uncertain. Germline-derived CDR1 and CDR2 are SEHNR and FQNEAQ (reference sequence). V lost 2 bases and J 6 bases, leaving 4 bases between the germline ends. The CDR3 consists of 11 residues. The CDR3 nucleotides read TGTGCCAGCAGCTTATATGATGGCTACACCTTC. This gives the protein CASSLYDGYTF. The variable domain in full, with the rest retrieved from reference TRBV7-9 and TRBJ1-2, is DTGVSQNPRHKITKRGQNVTFRCDPISEHNRLYWYRQTLGQGPEFLTYFQNEAQLEKSRLLSDRFSAERPKGSFSTLEIQRTEQGDSAMYLCASSLYDGYTFGSGTRLTVV.

The CDR3: CASSEAGPPTGELFF. CDR3 in DNA: TGTGCCAGCAGTGAAGCAGGGCCACCCACCGGGGAGCTGTTTTTT. The rearrangement uses TRBV6-1 and TRBJ2-2; unclear D gene. Germline CDR1 and CDR2: MNHNS and SASEGT. The V gene lost 0 bases and the J gene lost 4 bases, with 9 bases spanning the gap. CDR3 size: 15 residues.

J is TRBJ1-4 and V is TRBV7-8; D possibly corresponds to TRBD1 (6 bases). V was cut by 5 bases and J by 8 bases, with 15 bases left in between. Per germline, CDR1 SGHVS and CDR2 FQNEAQ. CDR3 length equals 14 residues. The CDR3 DNA reads as TGTGCCAGCAGCCGCCAGGGGCAATCCGAAAAACTGTTTTTT. Translating it yields CASSRQGQSEKLFF. The full variable domain, completed using reference TRBV7-8 and TRBJ1-4, is GAGVSQSPRYKVAKRGQDVALRCDPISGHVSLFWYQQALGQGPEFLTYFQNEAQLDKSGLPSDRFFAERPEGSVSTLKIQRTQQEDSAVYLCASSRQGQSEKLFFGSGTQLSVL.

This clone has just a few counts. The rearrangement links TRBV28 to TRBJ1-4, with 7 bases that match TRBD1. The CDR3 loop spans 14 amino acids. Germline assignment: CDR1 MDHEN and CDR2 SYDVKM. Trimming cost V 4 bases and J 8 bases; bases outside gene matches: 7. The DNA of the CDR3 is TGTGCCAGCAGTTCGGACGGAGGGGGCGAAAAACTGTTTTTT. Its protein is CASSSDGGGEKLFF.

V usage is TRBV24-1 and J usage is TRBJ2-5; 8 bases line up with TRBD1. CDR3 length equals 14 residues. Per germline, CDR1 KGHDR and CDR2 SFDVKD. With V trimmed by 5 bases and J by 5 bases, 6 bases remained unmatched. Here the CDR3 reads CATSAQDRGETQYF. CDR3 in DNA: TGTGCCACCAGTGCTCAAGACAGGGGTGAGACCCAGTACTTC.